Sequencing of this T cell receptor (beta chain) was carried out in a study of cytomegalovirus exposure and HLA in healthy donors. Overall study results and limits: The classifier reportedly diagnosed cytomegalovirus status with high sensitivity and specificity. What TCR beta sequences reportedly achieved was accurate prediction of HLA-A and HLA-B alleles in most subjects.

The CDR3 runs 12 residues. Trimming removed 5 bases at V and 3 bases at J, with 8 bases between. From germline, CDR1 is SGHTA and CDR2 FQGNSA. This PCR relied on a set of 60 Vbeta primers and 13 Jbeta primers. Using immunoSEQ multiplex PCR, the repertoire was profiled, and TCRdb retains in-frame clones only, with some absent. The top ten clones hold around 6% of a sample with 150,000 to 200,000 clones, around 80% of them seen once. This cohort consisted of healthy bone marrow donors. Likely unrecorded immune exposures existed in these nominally healthy donors. A word on this clone: The antigen remains unidentified.

The clonotype originates from a man aged 35-49 years in good health and CMV-seronegative. The rearrangement joins TRBV7-2 to TRBJ2-7; maybe TRBD2 (5 bases). The sample was PBMCs. CDR3 in DNA: TGTGCCAGCAGCCTCGACTACTACGAGCAGTACTTC. This encodes CASSLDYYEQYF.